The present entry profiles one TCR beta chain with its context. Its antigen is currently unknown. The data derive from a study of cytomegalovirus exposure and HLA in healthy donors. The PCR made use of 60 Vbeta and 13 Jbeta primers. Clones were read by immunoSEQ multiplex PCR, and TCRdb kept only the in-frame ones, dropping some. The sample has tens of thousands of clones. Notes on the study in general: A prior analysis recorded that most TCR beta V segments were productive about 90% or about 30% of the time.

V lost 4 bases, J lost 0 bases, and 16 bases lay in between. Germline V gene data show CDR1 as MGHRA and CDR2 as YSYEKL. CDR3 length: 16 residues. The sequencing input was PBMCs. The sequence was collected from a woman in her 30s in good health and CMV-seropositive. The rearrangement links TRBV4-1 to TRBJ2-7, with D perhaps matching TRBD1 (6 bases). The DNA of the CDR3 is TGCGCCAGCAGCCTAATAGGGACACCAGACTCCTACGAGCAGTACTTC. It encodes CASSLIGTPDSYEQYF.